Following are 20 T cell receptor beta chains from one sample sequenced in a study of Graves' ophthalmopathy and Graves' hyperthyroidism. Amplification from RNA transcripts yielded the TCR beta CDR3 regions. Investigators did first-round RT-PCR with HTBI primers, then second-round multiplex PCR. From the multiplex PCR reads, TCRdb called clonotypes with MiXCR, one entry per CDR3 protein. This table has about 550,000 distinct CDR3 sequences, roughly 40% appearing once. The sequencing input was peripheral blood or thyroid tissue (not recorded which). Every receptor here comes from an adult man with Graves' hyperthyroidism.

Concerning this clonotype itself: This may arise from a read error, as a much more abundant clone is one base away. The chain links TRBV5-1 to TRBJ1-1; TRBD1 might be the D (6 bases). V lost 4 bases and J 1 base, leaving 11 bases between the germline ends. The CDR3 length is 14 residues. Germline V gene sequence: CDR1 SGHRS, CDR2 YFSETQ. The CDR3 region is CASSDMTGNTEAFF. CDR3 coding DNA: TGCGCCAGCAGCGACATGACAGGGAACACTGAAGCTTTCTTT. Variable domain in full (rest from reference TRBV5-1 and TRBJ1-1): KAGVTQTPRYLIKTRGQQVTLSCSPISGHRSVSWYQQTPGQGLQFLFEYFSETQRNKGNFPGRFSGRQFSNSRSEMNVSTLELGDSALYLCASSDMTGNTEAFFGQGTRLTVV.

This clonotype was recorded a few times. The chain combines TRBV6-5 with TRBJ1-5, with 7 positions matching TRBD1. CDR3 length: 15 residues. J gave up 6 bases and V 5 bases, and 10 bases lay outside the gene matches. Germline V gene lookup returns CDR1 MNHEY and CDR2 SVGAGI. In DNA form, the CDR3 reads TGTGCCAGCAGTAAGGGGGCAGGGAGGGGTCAGCCCCAGCATTTT. Residues: CASSKGAGRGQPQHF.

V is TRBV24-1 and J is TRBJ2-2; TRBD1 aligns across 7 bases. Germline V gene sequence: CDR1 KGHDR, CDR2 SFDVKD. The junction had 7 bases not matched to a gene; V was cut back by 4 bases and J by 6 bases. The CDR3 runs 15 residues. The CDR3: CATSENRGQAGELFF. CDR3 coding DNA: TGTGCCACCAGTGAAAACAGGGGACAAGCCGGGGAGCTGTTTTTT.

This clonotype appeared a single time. CDR3 in DNA: TGTGCCAGCAGTTTCTGGCGGGAGGATGCCGGGGAGCTGTTTTTT. It encodes CASSFWREDAGELFF. The chain recombines TRBV12-3 or TRBV12-4 with TRBJ2-2; 8 bases match TRBD2. The CDR3 extends over 15 amino acids. J gave up 6 bases and V 3 bases, and 6 bases lay outside the gene matches.

The chain is built from TRBV2 and TRBJ1-6; 7 bases map to TRBD1. Germline V gene data show CDR1 as SNHLY and CDR2 as FYNNEI. V lost 9 bases to trimming and J lost 7 bases; unmatched junction nucleotides: 3. This CDR3 has 12 amino acids. Written as DNA, the CDR3 is TGTGCCAGAGGGACAGAGAATTCACCCCTCCACTTT. It is translated as CARGTENSPLHF. Filled out from reference TRBV2 and TRBJ1-6, the complete variable domain reads EPEVTQTPSHQVTQMGQEVILRCVPISNHLYFYWYRQILGQKVEFLVSFYNNEISEKSEIFDDQFSVERPDGSNFTLKIRSTKLEDSAMYFCARGTENSPLHFGNGTRLTVT.

This clonotype showed up many times. The chain has TRBV20-1 and TRBJ2-5; D possibly corresponds to TRBD2 (5 bases). Germline CDR1 reads DFQATT; CDR2 reads SNEGSKA (reference sequence). The CDR3 contains 16 residues. V was shortened by 0 bases and J by 1 base, with 15 bases between the two germline ends. CDR3 DNA: TGCAGTGCTAGAGATCCTAGCCCGAGGGCCCAAGAGACCCAGTACTTC. This sequence encodes CSARDPSPRAQETQYF.

This clonotype has more than one count but fewer than ten. The V gene is TRBV3-1, the J gene TRBJ1-2; 8 bases line up with TRBD1. The germline CDR1 and CDR2 sequences are LGHDT and YNNKEL (reference sequence). V was pared by 0 bases and J by 4 bases, with 10 bases of the junction left unmatched. The CDR3 contains 17 residues. As DNA, the CDR3 is TGTGCCAGCAGCCAAGATCGGCCAGGGGGCGCGTCCTATGGCTACACCTTC. This sequence encodes CASSQDRPGGASYGYTF.

About this clonotype: The junction and the germline gene differ at one end; a read error may be behind it. The chain is built from TRBV10-3 and TRBJ2-7; D may match TRBD1 or TRBD2 (5 bases each). CDR1 is ENHRY and CDR2 is SYGVKD in the germline V gene. The length of the CDR3 is 13 residues. The CDR3 reads CASSYSPGREQYF. The CDR3 DNA reads TGTGCCAGCAGTTACTCTCCGGGGCGCGAGCAGTACTTC.

The rearrangement uses TRBV19 and TRBJ1-5; D gene unclear. Germline-derived CDR1 and CDR2 are LNHDA and SQIVND (reference sequence). The V end lost 8 bases, the J end lost 14 bases, and 25 bases lay between the germline ends. The CDR3 is 14 residues long. The CDR3 here is CASSLAGAQSYEHF. The CDR3 DNA follows: TGTGCCAGTTCCCTAGCGGGAGCGCAATCCTACGAGCATTTT.

In this sample, this clonotype turned up once. A much larger clonotype is one base distant, so this may be a read error. The CDR3 region has the DNA TGTGCCAGCAGCATAGGACTACCTTATGGCTACACCTTC. Amino acids: CASSIGLPYGYTF. The chain combines TRBV5-6 with TRBJ1-2; no reliable D call. The CDR3 has 13 amino acids. Trimming took 4 bases from V and 5 from J, leaving 12 bases between them. The germline gives CDR1 SGHDT, CDR2 YYEEEE.

This clonotype came up many times. The J gene is TRBJ2-7, the V gene TRBV7-8; TRBD1 matches 10 bases. V was pared by 1 base and J by 2 bases, with 2 bases of the junction left unmatched. Germline CDR1 SGHVS, CDR2 FQNEAQ. This CDR3 region has 15 residues. CDR3 protein: CASSLEGTGAYEQYF. The CDR3 bases are TGTGCCAGCAGCTTAGAGGGGACAGGGGCCTACGAGCAGTACTTC. Supplemented by reference TRBV7-8 and TRBJ2-7, the full variable domain reads GAGVSQSPRYKVAKRGQDVALRCDPISGHVSLFWYQQALGQGPEFLTYFQNEAQLDKSGLPSDRFFAERPEGSVSTLKIQRTQQEDSAVYLCASSLEGTGAYEQYFGPGTRLTVT.

V usage is TRBV7-9 and J usage is TRBJ2-5; D gene ambiguous. Trimming stripped 0 bases from V and 6 bases from J, with 23 bases between. CDR1 and CDR2 from the germline V gene are SEHNR and FQNEAQ (reference sequence). The CDR3 totals 18 residues. The CDR3 reads CASSLARSSYQLEQTQYF. DNA for the CDR3: TGTGCCAGCAGCTTAGCGCGATCATCGTACCAACTCGAACAGACCCAGTACTTC.

This clonotype was observed many times. The chain is built from TRBV19 and TRBJ2-3; D possibly matches TRBD1 or TRBD2 (5 bases each). Germline V CDR1 and CDR2: LNHDA, SQIVND (reference sequence). CDR3 size: 12 residues. Trimming removed 10 bases at V and 4 bases at J, with 12 bases between. The chain's CDR3 is CATKWDADTQYF. The CDR3 nucleotides are TGTGCCACCAAATGGGACGCAGATACGCAGTATTTT.

Turning to this clonotype: Just one base apart from a much larger clone, this may be a read error. The V and J genes are TRBV11-2 and TRBJ2-7; 7 bases align to TRBD1. The CDR3 extends over 11 amino acids. CDR1 is SGHAT and CDR2 is FQNNGV in the germline V gene. The CDR3 sequence is CASRGGYEQCF. The CDR3 nucleotides are TGTGCCAGCCGAGGGGGCTACGAGCAGTGCTTC.

There are many counts of this clonotype. This sequence joins TRBV12-3 or TRBV12-4 and TRBJ1-5, with TRBD1 as a possible D gene (5 bases). V was cut by 2 bases and J by 9 bases, with 14 bases left in between. The CDR3 runs 14 residues. The CDR3: CASSLRGLLRPQHF. CDR3 in DNA: TGTGCCAGCAGTTTACGGGGCCTACTTCGGCCCCAGCATTTT.

This clonotype was detected ten times or more. This chain joins TRBV20-1 and TRBJ2-7; D is ambiguous. V was trimmed by 6 bases and J by 3 bases, leaving 15 bases between them. Per germline, CDR1 DFQATT and CDR2 SNEGSKA (reference sequence). The CDR3 is 13 amino acids. The DNA for the CDR3 is TGCAGTGCCAGCCTCGACGGTGGCTACGAGCAGTACTTC. It codes for CSASLDGGYEQYF.

This clonotype has only a few counts. The chain combines TRBV15 with TRBJ2-5, with D hard to call. Germline V CDR1 and CDR2: LNHNV, YYDKDF (reference sequence). V lost 1 base and J 2 bases, leaving 11 bases between the germline ends. The CDR3 consists of 15 residues. DNA of the CDR3: TGTGCCACCAGCAGAGCGAAGCGCCCGCAAGAGACCCAGTACTTC. Protein product: CATSRAKRPQETQYF.

This clonotype was picked up many times. This chain links TRBV11-2 with TRBJ2-2; 7 nucleotides agree with TRBD1. This CDR3 comprises 15 residues. Germline-derived CDR1 and CDR2 are SGHAT and FQNNGV. Losses at the gene ends were 6 bases for V and 1 base for J; bases not matched to a gene: 5. CDR3 protein: CASSRQGWNTGELFF. In DNA, the CDR3 is TGTGCCAGCAGTCGACAGGGATGGAACACCGGGGAGCTGTTTTTT.

A few counts support this clonotype. The rearrangement uses TRBV29-1 and TRBJ1-2; 8 bases match TRBD1. Germline trimming cut 5 bases from V and 2 bases from J; bases unmatched to any gene: 4. Germline V gives CDR1 SQVTM, CDR2 ANQGSEA. This CDR3 spans 13 amino acids. The DNA for the CDR3 is TGCAGCGTTCTGGGACAGGAAAACTATGGCTACACCTTC. It yields the protein CSVLGQENYGYTF.

Worth noting for this clonotype: A read error may be the cause here, since a much bigger clone is one base away. The chain recombines TRBV4-2 with TRBJ1-1; D not resolved. The germline gives CDR1 LGHNA, CDR2 YNFKEQ. With 0 bases removed from V and 6 bases from J, the gap between germline ends came to 14 bases. CDR3 length: 15 residues. CDR3: CASSQDLSLDAEAFF. CDR3 nucleotides: TGTGCCAGCAGCCAAGATCTCAGTTTGGACGCTGAAGCTTTCTTT.